These 21 T cell receptor beta chains were sequenced from one sample in a study of identical twins. TCRdb called the 5' RACE reads again in MiXCR, with one record for every CDR3 protein. The sample comprises roughly 250,000 distinct CDR3 sequences, around 15% of which are singletons, and around 9.5% rests with the top ten. Material: memory (CD45RO+) T cells sorted from blood. The origin of the receptors is a woman aged 18-29 years in good health.

This clonotype was found many times. This sequence joins TRBV3-1 and TRBJ2-3; no clear D gene. In germline, CDR1 is LGHDT, CDR2 YNNKEL (reference sequence). The CDR3 contains 13 residues. Trimming took off 0 bases at V and 5 bases at J, with 6 bases between the two ends. The CDR3 protein is CASSQDHEDTQYF. CDR3 coding DNA: TGTGCCAGCAGCCAAGACCACGAAGATACGCAGTATTTT.

At least ten counts were recorded for this clonotype. V usage is TRBV5-8 and J usage is TRBJ1-1; 7 bases align to TRBD1. Germline V CDR1 and CDR2: SGHTS, YDEGEE. CDR3 length equals 14 residues. Trimming cost V 4 bases and J 2 bases; bases outside gene matches: 5. The CDR3 loop reads CASSLGQFNTEAFF. The CDR3 DNA reads as TGTGCCAGCAGCCTGGGACAGTTTAACACTGAAGCTTTCTTT.

The CDR3 here is CATLRGGTGANVLTF. In DNA form, the CDR3 reads TGTGCCACCCTCCGGGGAGGGACTGGGGCCAACGTCCTGACTTTC. The V and J genes are TRBV12-3 or TRBV12-4 and TRBJ2-6; 7 bases are shared with TRBD2. The CDR3 sequence is 15 residues long. Trimming cost V 10 bases and J 2 bases; bases outside gene matches: 8.

This clonotype was detected only a few times. This chain connects TRBV20-1 to TRBJ1-1; TRBD1 matches 7 bases. Per the germline V gene, CDR1 is DFQATT and CDR2 is SNEGSKA (reference sequence). V was pared by 1 base and J by 1 base, with 3 bases of the junction left unmatched. This CDR3 has 14 residues. The CDR3 nucleotides are TGCAGTGCTAGAGCCAACAGGGGGAACACTGAAGCTTTCTTT. This gives the protein CSARANRGNTEAFF.

This clonotype turned up a few times. The rearrangement uses TRBV6-5 and TRBJ2-7; 10 nucleotides match TRBD1. V lost 2 bases and J lost 6; bases outside the gene matches: 13. The CDR3 runs 17 residues. CDR1 and CDR2 from the germline V gene are MNHEY and SVGAGI. The CDR3 reads CASSYDSWGQGKLEQYF. For the CDR3, the DNA is TGTGCCAGCAGTTACGATTCGTGGGGACAGGGGAAGCTCGAGCAGTACTTC.

The chain recombines TRBV20-1 with TRBJ2-1; 11 bases agree with TRBD2. This CDR3 has 15 amino acids. Germline V gene lookup returns CDR1 DFQATT and CDR2 SNEGSKA (reference sequence). The ends lost 1 base at V and 5 bases at J; junction bases unmatched: 4. The chain's CDR3 is CSARVTGLADNEQFF. The DNA for the CDR3 is TGCAGTGCTAGAGTCACGGGACTAGCGGACAATGAGCAGTTCTTC.

In this sample, this clonotype turned up a few times. The chain joins TRBV20-1 to TRBJ2-1; D is possibly TRBD1 (6 bases). Germline assignment: CDR1 DFQATT and CDR2 SNEGSKA (reference sequence). Trimming stripped 0 bases from V and 5 bases from J, with 11 bases between. This CDR3 has 14 amino acids. The CDR3 nucleotides are TGCAGTGCTAGAGATACTTACAGGGACAATGAGCAGTTCTTC. This encodes CSARDTYRDNEQFF.

This clonotype was detected ten times or more. In DNA, the CDR3 is TGTGCCAGCAGTTTTGGCCGAAGGAACACTGAAGCTTTCTTT. Translating gives CASSFGRRNTEAFF. The chain has TRBV12-3 or TRBV12-4 and TRBJ1-1; unclear D gene. Trimming took 3 bases from V and 1 from J, leaving 9 bases between them. The CDR3 consists of 14 residues.

The sample holds a few counts of this clonotype. V gene TRBV20-1 combines with J gene TRBJ2-5, with a tentative D call TRBD1 (6 bases). There are 14 residues in the CDR3. V was clipped by 3 bases and J by 5 bases, with 16 bases between them. The V gene's germline CDR1 is DFQATT and CDR2 SNEGSKA (reference sequence). CDR3 sequence reads: CSARDNRAGETQYF. CDR3 coding DNA: TGCAGTGCTAGGGATAACAGGGCCGGTGAGACCCAGTACTTC.

V gene TRBV5-1 combines with J gene TRBJ2-7; maybe TRBD2 (6 bases). The CDR3 consists of 14 residues. V was shortened by 1 base and J by 3 bases, with 11 bases between the two germline ends. From germline, CDR1 is SGHRS and CDR2 YFSETQ. The chain's CDR3 is CASSLSGSFYEQYF. CDR3 DNA sequence: TGCGCCAGCAGCTTGTCCGGGAGCTTCTACGAGCAGTACTTC.

This chain joins TRBV2 and TRBJ1-2; the match to TRBD1 covers 11 bases. V trimming: 6 bases; J trimming: 2 bases; junction bases outside the gene matches: 2. The CDR3 runs 14 residues. Germline CDR1 and CDR2: SNHLY and FYNNEI. Here the CDR3 reads CASRRDRGNYGYTF. Written as DNA, the CDR3 is TGTGCCAGCAGAAGGGACAGGGGGAACTATGGCTACACCTTC.

This clonotype was recorded many times. The chain combines TRBV6-5 with TRBJ2-3; TRBD2 is a possible D gene (5 bases). V lost 4 bases, J lost 5 bases, and 7 bases lay in between. This CDR3 is built from 12 residues. Germline V gene lookup returns CDR1 MNHEY and CDR2 SVGAGI. The CDR3 reads CASSSRGDTQYF. The CDR3 DNA sequence: TGTGCCAGCAGTTCCCGGGGAGATACGCAGTATTTT.

This clonotype was picked up a small number of times. The chain has TRBV20-1 and TRBJ2-3; weak D call: TRBD2 (5 bases). This CDR3 contains 15 residues. The germline gives CDR1 DFQATT, CDR2 SNEGSKA (reference sequence). The V and J ends lost 3 bases and 4 bases respectively, with 17 bases between them. CDR3 coding DNA: TGCAGTGCTAGTTTCCCCGGGATTGGCGCAGATACGCAGTATTTT. This translates into CSASFPGIGADTQYF.

The chain couples TRBV4-2 to TRBJ1-1, with a weak D call TRBD1 (5 bases). V gave up 4 bases and J gave up 1 base, with 13 bases separating them. CDR3 size: 15 residues. Germline V CDR1 and CDR2: LGHNA, YNFKEQ. CDR3 in DNA: TGTGCCAGCAGCCCCCAGCCAGGGCCGAACACTGAAGCTTTCTTT. Amino acids: CASSPQPGPNTEAFF.

This clonotype was seen a few times. This rearrangement joins TRBV6-1 to TRBJ1-4; 7 bases are shared with TRBD1. Unmatched junction bases numbered 12, after V lost 7 bases and J lost 7 bases. This CDR3 has 15 amino acids. Germline loops: CDR1 MNHNS, CDR2 SASEGT. The CDR3 loop is CASTPVDRDSEKLFF. The CDR3 DNA sequence: TGTGCCAGCACCCCGGTCGACAGGGATAGTGAAAAACTGTTTTTT.

This clonotype was picked up many times. In DNA, the CDR3 is TGTGCCAGCAGTCCCGGGACAGGGGGCTACACCTTC. Its protein product is CASSPGTGGYTF. The J gene is TRBJ1-2, the V gene TRBV12-3 or TRBV12-4, with 9 bases matching TRBD1. This CDR3 is 12 amino acids long. V trimming: 5 bases; J trimming: 8 bases; junction bases outside the gene matches: 3.

This clonotype was found a few times. The V and J genes are TRBV12-3 or TRBV12-4 and TRBJ2-1; D possibly corresponds to TRBD1 (7 bases). CDR3 length equals 15 residues. The ends were cut back, 5 bases at V and 7 bases at J, with 18 bases in the middle. CDR3 DNA sequence: TGTGCCAGCAGTGGGGGGACAGCCATGACGAATGAGCAGTTCTTC. Its translation is CASSGGTAMTNEQFF.

The V gene is TRBV12-3 or TRBV12-4, the J gene TRBJ2-7; no reliable D call. Trimming cost V 5 bases and J 4 bases, with 9 bases left between them. This CDR3 comprises 12 residues. CDR3 sequence reads: CASSRLRYEQYF. CDR3 nucleotides: TGTGCCAGCAGTCGACTCCGGTACGAGCAGTACTTC.

In this sample, this clonotype turned up many times. CDR3 sequence (DNA): TGTGCCAGCAGTTATATCTGGACCGGGAACACCGGGGAGCTGTTTTTT. Encoded protein: CASSYIWTGNTGELFF. The chain joins TRBV6-5 to TRBJ2-2; D is unclear. This CDR3 spans 16 amino acids. CDR1 is MNHEY and CDR2 is SVGAGI in the germline V gene. Trimming cost V 3 bases and J 1 base, with 12 bases left between them.

V gene TRBV19 combines with J gene TRBJ2-3; possibly TRBD2 for D (5 bases). Per the germline V gene, CDR1 is LNHDA and CDR2 is SQIVND (reference sequence). The CDR3 consists of 14 residues. V was shortened by 6 bases and J by 3 bases, with 13 bases between the two germline ends. The chain's CDR3 is CASRPTEATDTQYF. The CDR3, as DNA: TGTGCCAGTAGGCCGACGGAGGCTACAGATACGCAGTATTTT.

CDR3 nucleotide sequence: TGTGCCACCAGTGACTCTCAAAGGGAGACCCAGTACTTC. Translation: CATSDSQRETQYF. The V call is TRBV24-1, the J call TRBJ2-5; no reliable D call. Germline values: CDR1 KGHDR, CDR2 SFDVKD. V was cut by 4 bases and J by 5 bases, with 10 bases left in between. This CDR3 has 13 amino acids.